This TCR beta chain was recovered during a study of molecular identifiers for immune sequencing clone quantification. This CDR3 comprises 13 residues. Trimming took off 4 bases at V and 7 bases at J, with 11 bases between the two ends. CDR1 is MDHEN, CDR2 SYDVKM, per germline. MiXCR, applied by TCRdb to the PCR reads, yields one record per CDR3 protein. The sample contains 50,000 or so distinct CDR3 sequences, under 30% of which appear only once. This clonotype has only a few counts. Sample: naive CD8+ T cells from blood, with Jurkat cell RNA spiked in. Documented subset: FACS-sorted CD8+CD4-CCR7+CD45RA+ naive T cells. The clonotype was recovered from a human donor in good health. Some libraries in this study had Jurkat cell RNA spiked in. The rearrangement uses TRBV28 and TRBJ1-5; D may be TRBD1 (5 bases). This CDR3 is CASSSGTGQPQHF. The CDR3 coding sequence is TGTGCCAGCAGTTCCGGGACTGGGCAGCCCCAGCATTTT.